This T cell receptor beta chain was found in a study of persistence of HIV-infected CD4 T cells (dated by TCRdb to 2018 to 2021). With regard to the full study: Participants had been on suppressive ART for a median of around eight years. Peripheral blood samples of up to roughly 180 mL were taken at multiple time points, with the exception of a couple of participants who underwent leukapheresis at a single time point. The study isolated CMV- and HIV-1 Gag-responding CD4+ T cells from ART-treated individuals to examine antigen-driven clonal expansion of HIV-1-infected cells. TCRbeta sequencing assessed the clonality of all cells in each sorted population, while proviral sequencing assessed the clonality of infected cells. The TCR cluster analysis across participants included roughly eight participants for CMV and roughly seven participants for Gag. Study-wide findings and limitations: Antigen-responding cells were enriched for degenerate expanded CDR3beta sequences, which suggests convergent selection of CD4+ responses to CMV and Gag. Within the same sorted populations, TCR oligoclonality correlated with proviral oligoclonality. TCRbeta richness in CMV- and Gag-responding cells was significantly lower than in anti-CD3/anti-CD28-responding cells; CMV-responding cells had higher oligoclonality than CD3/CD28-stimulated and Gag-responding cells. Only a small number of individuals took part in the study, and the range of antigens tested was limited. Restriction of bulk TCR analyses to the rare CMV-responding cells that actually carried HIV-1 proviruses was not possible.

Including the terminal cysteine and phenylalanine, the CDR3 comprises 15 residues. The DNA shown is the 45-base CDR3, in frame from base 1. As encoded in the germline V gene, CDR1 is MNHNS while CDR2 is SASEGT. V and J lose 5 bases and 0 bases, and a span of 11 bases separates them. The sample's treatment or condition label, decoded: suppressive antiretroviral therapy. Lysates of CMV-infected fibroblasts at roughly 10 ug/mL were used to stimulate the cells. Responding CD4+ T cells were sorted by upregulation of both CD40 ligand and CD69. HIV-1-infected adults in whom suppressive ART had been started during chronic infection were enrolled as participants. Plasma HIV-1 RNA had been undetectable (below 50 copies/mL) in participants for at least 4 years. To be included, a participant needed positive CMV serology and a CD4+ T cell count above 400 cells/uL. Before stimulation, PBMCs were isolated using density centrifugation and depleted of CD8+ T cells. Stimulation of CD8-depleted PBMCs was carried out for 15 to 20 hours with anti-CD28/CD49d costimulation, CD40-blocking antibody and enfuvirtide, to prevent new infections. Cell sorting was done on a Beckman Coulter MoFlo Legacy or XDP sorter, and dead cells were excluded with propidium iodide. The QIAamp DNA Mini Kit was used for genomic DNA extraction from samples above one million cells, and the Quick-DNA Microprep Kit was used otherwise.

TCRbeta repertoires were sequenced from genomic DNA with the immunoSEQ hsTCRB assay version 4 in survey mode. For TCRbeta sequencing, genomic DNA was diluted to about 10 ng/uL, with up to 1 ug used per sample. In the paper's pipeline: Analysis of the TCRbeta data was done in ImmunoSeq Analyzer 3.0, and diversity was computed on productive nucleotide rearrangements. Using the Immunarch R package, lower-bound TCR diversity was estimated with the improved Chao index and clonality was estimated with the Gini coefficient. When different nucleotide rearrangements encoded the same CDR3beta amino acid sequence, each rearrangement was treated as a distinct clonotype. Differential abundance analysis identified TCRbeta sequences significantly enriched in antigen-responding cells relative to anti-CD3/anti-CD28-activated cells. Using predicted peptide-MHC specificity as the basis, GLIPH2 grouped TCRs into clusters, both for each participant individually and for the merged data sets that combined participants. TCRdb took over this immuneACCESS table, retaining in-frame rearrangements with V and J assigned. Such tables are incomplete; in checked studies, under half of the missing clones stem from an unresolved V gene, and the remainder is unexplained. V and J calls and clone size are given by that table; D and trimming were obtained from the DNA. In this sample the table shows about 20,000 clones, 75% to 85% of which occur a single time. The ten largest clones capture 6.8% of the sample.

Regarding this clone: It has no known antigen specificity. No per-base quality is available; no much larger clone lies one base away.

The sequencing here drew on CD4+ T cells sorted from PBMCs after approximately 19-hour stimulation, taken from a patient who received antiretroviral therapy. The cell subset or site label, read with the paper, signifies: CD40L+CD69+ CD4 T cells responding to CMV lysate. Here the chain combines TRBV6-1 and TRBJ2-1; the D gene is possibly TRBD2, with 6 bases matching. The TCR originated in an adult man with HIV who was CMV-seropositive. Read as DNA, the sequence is TGTGCCAGCAGTCGCGGCGGGGACTCCTACAATGAGCAGTTCTTC. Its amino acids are CASSRGGDSYNEQFF.